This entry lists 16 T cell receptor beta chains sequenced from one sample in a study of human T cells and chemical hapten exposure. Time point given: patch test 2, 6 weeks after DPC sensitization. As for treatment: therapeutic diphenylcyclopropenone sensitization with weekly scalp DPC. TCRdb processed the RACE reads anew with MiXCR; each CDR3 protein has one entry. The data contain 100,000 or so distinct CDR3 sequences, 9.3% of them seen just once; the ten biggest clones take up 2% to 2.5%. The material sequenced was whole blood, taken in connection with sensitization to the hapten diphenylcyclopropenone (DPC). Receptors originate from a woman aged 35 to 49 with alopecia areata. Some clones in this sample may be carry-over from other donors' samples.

The CDR3, as DNA: TGTGCCAGCTCACCAACCCTGACGCACGAGCAGTACTTC. It encodes CASSPTLTHEQYF. The rearrangement joins TRBV18 to TRBJ2-7, with D hard to call. There are 13 residues in the CDR3. V lost 2 bases, J lost 5 bases, and 10 bases lay in between. From germline, CDR1 is KGHSH and CDR2 LQKENI.

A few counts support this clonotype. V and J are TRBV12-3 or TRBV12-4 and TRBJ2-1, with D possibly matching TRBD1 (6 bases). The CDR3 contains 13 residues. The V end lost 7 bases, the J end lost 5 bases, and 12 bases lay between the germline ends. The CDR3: CASISGTNNEQFF. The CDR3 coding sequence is TGTGCCAGCATATCCGGGACAAACAATGAGCAGTTCTTC.

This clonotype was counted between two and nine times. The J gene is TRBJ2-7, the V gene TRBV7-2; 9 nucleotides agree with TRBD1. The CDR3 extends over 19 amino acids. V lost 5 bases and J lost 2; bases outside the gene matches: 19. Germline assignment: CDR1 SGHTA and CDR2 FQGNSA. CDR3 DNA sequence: TGTGCCAGCAGCCCCATGGACCGGACAGGGGTCCAACCACCCTACGAGCAGTACTTC. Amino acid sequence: CASSPMDRTGVQPPYEQYF.

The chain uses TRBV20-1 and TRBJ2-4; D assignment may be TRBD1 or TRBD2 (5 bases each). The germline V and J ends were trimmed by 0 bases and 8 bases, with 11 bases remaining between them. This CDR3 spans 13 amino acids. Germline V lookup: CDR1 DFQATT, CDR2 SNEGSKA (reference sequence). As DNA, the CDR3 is TGCAGTGCTAGAGAGACCGGGACCGACATTCAGTACTTC. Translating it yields CSARETGTDIQYF.

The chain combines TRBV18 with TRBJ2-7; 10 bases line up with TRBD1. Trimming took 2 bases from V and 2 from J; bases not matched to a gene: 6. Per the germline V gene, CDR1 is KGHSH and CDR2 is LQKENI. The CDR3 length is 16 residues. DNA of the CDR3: TGTGCCAGCTCACCATCGAGAGGACAGGGGGCCTACGAGCAGTACTTC. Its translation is CASSPSRGQGAYEQYF.

The CDR3 sequence is CASLQRNTEAFF. The CDR3 nucleotides read TGTGCCAGCCTACAGAGGAACACTGAAGCTTTCTTT. This chain uses TRBV21-1 with TRBJ1-1. TRBV21-1 is shown as a pseudogene. The CDR3 length is 12 residues.

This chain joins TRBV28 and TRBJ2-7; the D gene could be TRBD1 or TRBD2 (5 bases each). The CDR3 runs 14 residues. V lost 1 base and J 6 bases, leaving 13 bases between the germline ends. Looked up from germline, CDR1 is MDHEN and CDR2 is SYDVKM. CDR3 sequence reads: CASSLFGGSGEQYF. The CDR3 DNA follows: TGTGCCAGCAGTTTATTTGGGGGATCTGGCGAGCAGTACTTC.

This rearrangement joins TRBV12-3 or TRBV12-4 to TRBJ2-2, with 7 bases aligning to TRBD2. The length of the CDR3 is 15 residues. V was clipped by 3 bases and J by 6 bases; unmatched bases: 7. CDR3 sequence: CASSFRAGVSGELFF. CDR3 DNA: TGTGCCAGCAGTTTTAGGGCGGGAGTTTCCGGGGAGCTGTTTTTT.

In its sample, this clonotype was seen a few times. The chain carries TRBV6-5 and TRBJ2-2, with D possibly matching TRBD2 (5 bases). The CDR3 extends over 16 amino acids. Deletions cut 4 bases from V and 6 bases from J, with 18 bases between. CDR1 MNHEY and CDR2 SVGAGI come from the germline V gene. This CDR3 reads CASSFLTFSAAGELFF. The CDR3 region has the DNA TGTGCCAGCAGTTTTCTTACCTTTAGCGCGGCCGGGGAGCTGTTTTTT.

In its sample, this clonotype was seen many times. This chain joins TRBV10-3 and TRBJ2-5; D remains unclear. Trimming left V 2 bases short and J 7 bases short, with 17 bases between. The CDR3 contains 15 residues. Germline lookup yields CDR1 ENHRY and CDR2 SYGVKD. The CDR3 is CAISESTNRGVTQYF. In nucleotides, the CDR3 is TGTGCCATCAGTGAGAGCACCAATAGAGGCGTGACCCAGTACTTC.

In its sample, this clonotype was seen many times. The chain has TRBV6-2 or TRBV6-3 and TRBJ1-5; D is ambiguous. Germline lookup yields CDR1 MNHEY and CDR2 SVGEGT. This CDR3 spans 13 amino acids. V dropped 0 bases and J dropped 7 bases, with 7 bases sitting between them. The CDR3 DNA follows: TGTGCCAGCAGTTACTCTAGTGAACAGCCCCAGCATTTT. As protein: CASSYSSEQPQHF.

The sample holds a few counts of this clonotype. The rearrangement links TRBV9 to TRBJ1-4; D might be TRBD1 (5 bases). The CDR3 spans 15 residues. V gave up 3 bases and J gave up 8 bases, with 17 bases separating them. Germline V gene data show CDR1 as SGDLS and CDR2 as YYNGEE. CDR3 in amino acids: CASSGGIQGNEKLFF. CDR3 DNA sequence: TGTGCCAGCAGCGGCGGAATCCAGGGTAACGAAAAACTGTTTTTT.

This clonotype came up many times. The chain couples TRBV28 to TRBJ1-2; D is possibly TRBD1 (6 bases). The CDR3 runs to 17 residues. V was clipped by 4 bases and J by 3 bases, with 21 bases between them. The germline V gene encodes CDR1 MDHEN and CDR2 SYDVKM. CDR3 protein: CASSSPRGGQPYYGYTF. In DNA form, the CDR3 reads TGTGCCAGCAGTTCTCCTAGGGGAGGACAGCCATACTATGGCTACACCTTC.

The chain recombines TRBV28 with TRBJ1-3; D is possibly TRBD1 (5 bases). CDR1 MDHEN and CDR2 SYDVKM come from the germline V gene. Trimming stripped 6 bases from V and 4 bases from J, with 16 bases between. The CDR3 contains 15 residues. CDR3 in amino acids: CASSRGGRPGNTIYF. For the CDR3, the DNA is TGTGCCAGCAGCCGCGGGGGTCGGCCCGGAAACACCATATATTTT.

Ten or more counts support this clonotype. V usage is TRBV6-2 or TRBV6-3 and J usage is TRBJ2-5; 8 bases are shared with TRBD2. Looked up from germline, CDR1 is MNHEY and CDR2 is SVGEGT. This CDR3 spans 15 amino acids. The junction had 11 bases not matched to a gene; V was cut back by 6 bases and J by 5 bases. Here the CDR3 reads CASSVGLVEMETQYF. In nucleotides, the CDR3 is TGTGCCAGCAGCGTGGGACTAGTTGAGATGGAGACCCAGTACTTC.

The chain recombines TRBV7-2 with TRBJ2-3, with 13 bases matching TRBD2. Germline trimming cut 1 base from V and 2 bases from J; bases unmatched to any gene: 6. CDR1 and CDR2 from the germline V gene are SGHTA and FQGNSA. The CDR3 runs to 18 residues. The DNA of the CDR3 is TGTGCCAGCAGCTTAGTTGGGACTAGCGGGACATTCACAGATACGCAGTATTTT. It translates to CASSLVGTSGTFTDTQYF.